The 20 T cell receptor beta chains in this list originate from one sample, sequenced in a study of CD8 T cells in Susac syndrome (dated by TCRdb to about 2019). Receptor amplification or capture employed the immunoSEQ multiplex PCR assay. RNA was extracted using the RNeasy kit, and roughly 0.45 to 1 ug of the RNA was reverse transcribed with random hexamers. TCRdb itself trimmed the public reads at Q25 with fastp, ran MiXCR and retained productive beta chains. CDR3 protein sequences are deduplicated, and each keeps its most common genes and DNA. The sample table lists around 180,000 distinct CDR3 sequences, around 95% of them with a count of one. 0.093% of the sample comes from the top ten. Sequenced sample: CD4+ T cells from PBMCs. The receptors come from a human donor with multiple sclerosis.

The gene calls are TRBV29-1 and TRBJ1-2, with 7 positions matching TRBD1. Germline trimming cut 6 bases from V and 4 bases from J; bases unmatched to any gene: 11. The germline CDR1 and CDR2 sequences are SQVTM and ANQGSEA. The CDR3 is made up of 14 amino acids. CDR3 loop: CSVVTSGGVYGYTF. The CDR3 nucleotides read TGCAGCGTGGTCACATCAGGGGGGGTCTATGGCTACACCTTC.

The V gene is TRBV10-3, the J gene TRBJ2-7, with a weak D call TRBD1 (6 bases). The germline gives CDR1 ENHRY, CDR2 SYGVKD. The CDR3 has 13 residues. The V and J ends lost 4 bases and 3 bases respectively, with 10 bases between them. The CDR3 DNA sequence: TGTGCCATCAGTGGGACAGAGAGCTACGAGCAGTACTTC. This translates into CAISGTESYEQYF.

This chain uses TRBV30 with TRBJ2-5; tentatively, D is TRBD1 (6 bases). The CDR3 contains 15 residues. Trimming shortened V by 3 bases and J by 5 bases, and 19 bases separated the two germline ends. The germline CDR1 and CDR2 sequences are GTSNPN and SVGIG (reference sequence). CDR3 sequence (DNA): TGTGCCTGGAGGCCGGGACACGGAATTTTGGAGACCCAGTACTTC. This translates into CAWRPGHGILETQYF.

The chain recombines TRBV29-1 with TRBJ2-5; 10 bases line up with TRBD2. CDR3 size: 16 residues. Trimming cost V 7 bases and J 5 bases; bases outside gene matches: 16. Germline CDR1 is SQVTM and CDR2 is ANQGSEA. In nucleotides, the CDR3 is TGCAGCGGCGCCGGGGTGAGCGGGGGGGCCTATGAGACCCAGTACTTC. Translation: CSGAGVSGGAYETQYF.

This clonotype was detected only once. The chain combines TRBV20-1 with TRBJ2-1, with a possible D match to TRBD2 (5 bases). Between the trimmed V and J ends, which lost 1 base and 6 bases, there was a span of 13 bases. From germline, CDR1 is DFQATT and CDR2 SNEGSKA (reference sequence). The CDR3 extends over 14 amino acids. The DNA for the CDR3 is TGCAGTGCTAGAGCCCCCCTGGCGGGCAATGAGCAGTTCTTC. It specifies CSARAPLAGNEQFF.

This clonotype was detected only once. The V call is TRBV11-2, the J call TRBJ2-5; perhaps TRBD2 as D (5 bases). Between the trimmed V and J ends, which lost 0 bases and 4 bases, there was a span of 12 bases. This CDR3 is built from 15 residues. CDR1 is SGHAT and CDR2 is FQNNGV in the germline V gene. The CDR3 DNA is TGTGCCAGCAGCTTAGATCTAACCAGCGGAGAGACCCAGTACTTC. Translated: CASSLDLTSGETQYF.

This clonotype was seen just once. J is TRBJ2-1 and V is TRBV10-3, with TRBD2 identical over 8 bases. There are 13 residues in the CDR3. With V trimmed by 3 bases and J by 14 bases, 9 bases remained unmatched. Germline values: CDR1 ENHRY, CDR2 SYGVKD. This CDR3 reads CAISDGGGRLEFF. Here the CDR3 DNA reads TGTGCCATCAGTGACGGCGGGGGGAGGTTGGAGTTCTTC.

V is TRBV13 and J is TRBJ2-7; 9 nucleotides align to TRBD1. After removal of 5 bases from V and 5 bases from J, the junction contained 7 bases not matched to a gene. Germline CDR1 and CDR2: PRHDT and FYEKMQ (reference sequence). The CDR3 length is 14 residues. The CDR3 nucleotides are TGTGCCAGCAGCGCCCGGACAGGGGAAAACGAGCAGTACTTC. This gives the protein CASSARTGENEQYF. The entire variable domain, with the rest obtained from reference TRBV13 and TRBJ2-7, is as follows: AAGVIQSPRHLIKEKRETATLKCYPIPRHDTVYWYQQGPGQDPQFLISFYEKMQSDKGSIPDRFSAQQFSDYHSELNMSSLELGDSALYFCASSARTGENEQYFGPGTRLTVT.

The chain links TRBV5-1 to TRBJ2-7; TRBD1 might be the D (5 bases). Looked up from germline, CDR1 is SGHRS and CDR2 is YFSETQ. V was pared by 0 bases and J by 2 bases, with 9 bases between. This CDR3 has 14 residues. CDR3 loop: CASSLVQGTYEQYF. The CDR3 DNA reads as TGCGCCAGCAGCTTGGTCCAGGGAACCTACGAGCAGTACTTC.

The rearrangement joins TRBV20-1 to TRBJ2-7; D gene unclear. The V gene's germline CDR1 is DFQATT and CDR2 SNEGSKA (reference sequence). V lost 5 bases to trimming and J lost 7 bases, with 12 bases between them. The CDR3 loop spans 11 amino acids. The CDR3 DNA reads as TGCAGTGCTGCCCTAGACGGGGAGCAGTACTTC. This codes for CSAALDGEQYF.

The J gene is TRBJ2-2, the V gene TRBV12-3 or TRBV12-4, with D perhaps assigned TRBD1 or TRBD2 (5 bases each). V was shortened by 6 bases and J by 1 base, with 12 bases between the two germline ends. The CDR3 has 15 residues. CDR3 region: CASSPGRMNTGELFF. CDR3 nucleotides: TGTGCCAGCAGCCCGGGACGGATGAACACCGGGGAGCTGTTTTTT.

In nucleotides, the CDR3 is TGCAGCGTGCTGACACAGGGTTTGGTGACCCAGTACTTC. Amino acid sequence: CSVLTQGLVTQYF. This sequence joins TRBV29-1 and TRBJ2-5; weak D call: TRBD1 (6 bases). This CDR3 is 13 amino acids long. V dropped 6 bases and J dropped 7 bases, with 18 bases sitting between them. The germline V gene has CDR1 SQVTM and CDR2 ANQGSEA.

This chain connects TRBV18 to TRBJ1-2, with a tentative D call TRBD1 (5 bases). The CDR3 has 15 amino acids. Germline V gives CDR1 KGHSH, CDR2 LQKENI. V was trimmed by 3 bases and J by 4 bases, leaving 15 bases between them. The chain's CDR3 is CASSPIPGPPYGYTF. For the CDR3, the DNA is TGTGCCAGCTCACCTATTCCGGGACCCCCCTATGGCTACACCTTC.

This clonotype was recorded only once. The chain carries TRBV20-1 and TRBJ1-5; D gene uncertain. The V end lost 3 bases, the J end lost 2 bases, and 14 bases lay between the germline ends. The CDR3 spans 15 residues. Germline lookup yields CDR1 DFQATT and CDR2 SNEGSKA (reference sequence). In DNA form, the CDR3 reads TGCAGTGCTAGTGGCAGTTCCGTGGGCAATCAGCCCCAGCATTTT. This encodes CSASGSSVGNQPQHF.

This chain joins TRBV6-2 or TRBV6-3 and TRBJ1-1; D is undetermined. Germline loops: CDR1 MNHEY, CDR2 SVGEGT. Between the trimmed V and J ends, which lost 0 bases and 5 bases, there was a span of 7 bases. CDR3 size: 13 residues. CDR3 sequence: CASSYSTSTEAFF. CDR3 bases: TGTGCCAGCAGTTACTCGACCTCGACTGAAGCTTTCTTT.

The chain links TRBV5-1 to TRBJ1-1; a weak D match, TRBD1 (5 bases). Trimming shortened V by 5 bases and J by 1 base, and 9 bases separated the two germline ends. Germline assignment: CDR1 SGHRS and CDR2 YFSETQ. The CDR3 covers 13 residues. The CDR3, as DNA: TGCGCCAGCAGGGAGGGACCGAACACTGAAGCTTTCTTT. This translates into CASREGPNTEAFF.

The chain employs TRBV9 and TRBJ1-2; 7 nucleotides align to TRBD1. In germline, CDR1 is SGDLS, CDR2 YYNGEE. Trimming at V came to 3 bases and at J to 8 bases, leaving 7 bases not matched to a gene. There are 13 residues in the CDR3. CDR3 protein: CASSEEQGSGYTF. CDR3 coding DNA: TGTGCCAGCAGCGAGGAACAGGGGAGCGGCTACACCTTC. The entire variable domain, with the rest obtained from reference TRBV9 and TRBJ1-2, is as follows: DSGVTQTPKHLITATGQRVTLRCSPRSGDLSVYWYQQSLDQGLQFLIQYYNGEERAKGNILERFSAQQFPDLHSELNLSSLELGDSALYFCASSEEQGSGYTFGSGTRLTVV.

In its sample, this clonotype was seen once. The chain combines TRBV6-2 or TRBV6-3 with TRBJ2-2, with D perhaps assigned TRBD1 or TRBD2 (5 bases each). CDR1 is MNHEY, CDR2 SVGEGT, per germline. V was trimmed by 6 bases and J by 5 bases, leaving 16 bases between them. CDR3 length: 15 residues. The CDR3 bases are TGTGCCAGCAGAACCGAATGGGGGAGTACCGGGGAGCTGTTTTTT. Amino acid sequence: CASRTEWGSTGELFF.

The CDR3 nucleotides read TGTGCCTGGAGTCGAAATCCCGGGACAGGTAGATACAATGAGCAGTTCTTC. This codes for CAWSRNPGTGRYNEQFF. The rearrangement links TRBV30 to TRBJ2-1; TRBD1 aligns across 8 bases. Germline V CDR1 and CDR2: GTSNPN, SVGIG (reference sequence). The CDR3 sequence is 17 residues long. J lost 4 bases, V lost 2 bases, and 13 bases had no gene match.

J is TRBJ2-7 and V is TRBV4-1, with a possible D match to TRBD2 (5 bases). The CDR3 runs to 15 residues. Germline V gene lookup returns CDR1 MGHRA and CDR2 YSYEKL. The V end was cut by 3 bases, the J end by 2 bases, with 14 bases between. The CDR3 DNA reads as TGCGCCAGCAGCCAGAGGGTGGTGAAAACCTACGAGCAGTACTTC. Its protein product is CASSQRVVKTYEQYF.